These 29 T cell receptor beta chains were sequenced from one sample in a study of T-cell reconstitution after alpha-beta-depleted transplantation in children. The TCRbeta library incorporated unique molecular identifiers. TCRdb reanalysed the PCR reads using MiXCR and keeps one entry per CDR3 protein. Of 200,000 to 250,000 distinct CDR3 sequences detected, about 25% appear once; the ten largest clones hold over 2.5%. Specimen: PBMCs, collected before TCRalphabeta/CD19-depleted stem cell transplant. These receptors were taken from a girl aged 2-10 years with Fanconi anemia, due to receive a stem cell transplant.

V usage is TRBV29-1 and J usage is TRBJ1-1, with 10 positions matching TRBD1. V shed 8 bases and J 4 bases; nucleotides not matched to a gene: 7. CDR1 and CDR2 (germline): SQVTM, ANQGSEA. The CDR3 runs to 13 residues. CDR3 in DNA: TGCAGCCCAGACAGGGGGCCGGGCACTGAAGCTTTCTTT. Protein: CSPDRGPGTEAFF. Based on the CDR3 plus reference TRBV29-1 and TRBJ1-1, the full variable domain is SAVISQKPSRDICQRGTSLTIQCQVDSQVTMMFWYRQQPGQSLTLIATANQGSEATYESGFVIDKFPISRPNLTFSTLTVSNMSPEDSSIYLCSPDRGPGTEAFFGQGTRLTVV.

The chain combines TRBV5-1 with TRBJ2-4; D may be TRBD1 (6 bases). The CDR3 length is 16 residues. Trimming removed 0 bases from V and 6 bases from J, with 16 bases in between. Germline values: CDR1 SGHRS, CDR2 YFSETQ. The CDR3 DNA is TGCGCCAGCAGCTTGGAGACGTTGGGACACTTAAACATTCAGTACTTC. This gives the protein CASSLETLGHLNIQYF.

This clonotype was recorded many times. CDR3: CASSIRAPDRGQPQHF. The CDR3 nucleotides read TGTGCCAGTAGTATCCGCGCCCCAGACAGGGGACAGCCCCAGCATTTT. J is TRBJ1-5 and V is TRBV19; the match to TRBD1 covers 8 bases. The J segment lost 7 bases and the V segment lost 3 bases, leaving 11 bases of the junction unmatched. The germline V gene encodes CDR1 LNHDA and CDR2 SQIVND (reference sequence). This CDR3 has 16 amino acids.

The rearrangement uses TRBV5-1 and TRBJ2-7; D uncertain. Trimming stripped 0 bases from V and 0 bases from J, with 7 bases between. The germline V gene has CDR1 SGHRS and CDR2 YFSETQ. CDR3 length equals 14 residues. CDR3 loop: CASSLGTLSYEQYF. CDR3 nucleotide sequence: TGCGCCAGCAGCTTGGGGACCCTCTCCTACGAGCAGTACTTC.

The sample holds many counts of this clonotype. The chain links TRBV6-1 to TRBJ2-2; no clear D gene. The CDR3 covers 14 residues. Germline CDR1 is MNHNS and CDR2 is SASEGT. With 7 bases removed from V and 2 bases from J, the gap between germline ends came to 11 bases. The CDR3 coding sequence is TGTGCCAGCACCCCCGGTGGTAACACCGGGGAGCTGTTTTTT. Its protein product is CASTPGGNTGELFF.

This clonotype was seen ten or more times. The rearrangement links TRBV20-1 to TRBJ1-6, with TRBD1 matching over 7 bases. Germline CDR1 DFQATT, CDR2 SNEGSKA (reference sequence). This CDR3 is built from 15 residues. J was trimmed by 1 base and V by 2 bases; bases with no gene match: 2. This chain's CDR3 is CSARYRGSYNSPLHF. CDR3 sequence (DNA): TGCAGTGCTAGATACAGGGGATCCTATAATTCACCCCTCCACTTT.

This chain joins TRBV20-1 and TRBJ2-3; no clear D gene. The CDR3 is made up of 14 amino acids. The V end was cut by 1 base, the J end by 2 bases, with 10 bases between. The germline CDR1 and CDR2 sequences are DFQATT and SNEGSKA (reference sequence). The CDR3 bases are TGCAGTGCTAGAGTCCCACTTATCACAGATACGCAGTATTTT. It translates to CSARVPLITDTQYF.

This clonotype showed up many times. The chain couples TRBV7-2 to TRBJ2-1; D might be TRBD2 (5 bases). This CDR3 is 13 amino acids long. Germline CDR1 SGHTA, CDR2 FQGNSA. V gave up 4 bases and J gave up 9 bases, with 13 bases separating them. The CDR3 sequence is CASSSLWETEQFF. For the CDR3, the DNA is TGTGCCAGCAGCTCTCTATGGGAGACTGAGCAGTTCTTC.

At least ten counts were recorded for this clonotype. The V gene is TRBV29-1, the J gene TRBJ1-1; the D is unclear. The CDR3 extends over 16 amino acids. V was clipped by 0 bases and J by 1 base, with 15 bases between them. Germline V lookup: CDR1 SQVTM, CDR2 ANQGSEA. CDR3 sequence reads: CSVEDSWLHPNTEAFF. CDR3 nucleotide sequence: TGCAGCGTTGAAGATTCCTGGCTACACCCGAACACTGAAGCTTTCTTT.

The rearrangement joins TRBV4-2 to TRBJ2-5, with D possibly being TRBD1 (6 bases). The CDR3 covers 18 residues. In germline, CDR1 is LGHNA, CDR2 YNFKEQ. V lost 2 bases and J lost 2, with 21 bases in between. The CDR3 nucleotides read TGTGCCAGCAGCCAAAAGGTTGGGACACCCCAAGGGCAAGAGACCCAGTACTTC. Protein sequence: CASSQKVGTPQGQETQYF.

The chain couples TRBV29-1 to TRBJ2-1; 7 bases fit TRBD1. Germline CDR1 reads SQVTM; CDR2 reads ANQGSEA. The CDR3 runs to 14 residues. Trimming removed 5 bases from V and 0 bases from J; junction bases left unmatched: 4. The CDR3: CSVRDRRSYNEQFF. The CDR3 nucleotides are TGCAGCGTTAGGGACAGACGCTCCTACAATGAGCAGTTCTTC.

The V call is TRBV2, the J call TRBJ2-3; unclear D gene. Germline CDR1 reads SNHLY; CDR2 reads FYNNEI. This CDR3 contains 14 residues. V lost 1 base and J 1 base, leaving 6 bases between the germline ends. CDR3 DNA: TGTGCCAGCAGTGAAGATGGCGGCACAGATACGCAGTATTTT. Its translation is CASSEDGGTDTQYF.

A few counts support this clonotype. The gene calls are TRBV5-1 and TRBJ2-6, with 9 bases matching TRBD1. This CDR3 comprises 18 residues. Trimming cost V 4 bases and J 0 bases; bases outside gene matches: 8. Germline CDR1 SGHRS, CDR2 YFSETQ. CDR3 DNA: TGCGCCAGCAGCACGGGACAGGGCTTTAACTCTGGGGCCAACGTCCTGACTTTC. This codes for CASSTGQGFNSGANVLTF.

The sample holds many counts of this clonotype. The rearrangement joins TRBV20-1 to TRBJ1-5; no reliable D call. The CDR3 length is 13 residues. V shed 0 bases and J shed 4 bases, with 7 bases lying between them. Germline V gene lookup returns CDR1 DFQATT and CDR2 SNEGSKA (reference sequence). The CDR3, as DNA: TGCAGTGCTAGAGATGACCCAAATCAGCCCCAGCATTTT. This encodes CSARDDPNQPQHF.

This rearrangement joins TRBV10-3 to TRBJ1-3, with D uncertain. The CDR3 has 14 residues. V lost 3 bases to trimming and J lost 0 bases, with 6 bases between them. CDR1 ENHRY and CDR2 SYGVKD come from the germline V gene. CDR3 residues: CAISEGSSGNTIYF. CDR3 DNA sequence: TGTGCCATCAGTGAAGGGAGCTCTGGAAACACCATATATTTT.

The CDR3 region has the DNA TGCAGCGTTGGTAAGGATTTTAGAATCTACAATGAGCAGTTCTTC. Translating gives CSVGKDFRIYNEQFF. V usage is TRBV29-1 and J usage is TRBJ2-1; D is unresolved. V was pared by 4 bases and J by 3 bases, with 16 bases between. CDR1 is SQVTM and CDR2 is ANQGSEA in the germline V gene. The CDR3 has 15 residues.

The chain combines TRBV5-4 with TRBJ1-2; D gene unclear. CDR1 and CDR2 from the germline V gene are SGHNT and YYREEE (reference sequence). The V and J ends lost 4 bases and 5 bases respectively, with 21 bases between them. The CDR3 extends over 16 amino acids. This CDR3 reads CASSQVGGDFKYGYTF. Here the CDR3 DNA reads TGTGCCAGCAGCCAGGTCGGCGGCGACTTTAAATATGGCTACACCTTC.

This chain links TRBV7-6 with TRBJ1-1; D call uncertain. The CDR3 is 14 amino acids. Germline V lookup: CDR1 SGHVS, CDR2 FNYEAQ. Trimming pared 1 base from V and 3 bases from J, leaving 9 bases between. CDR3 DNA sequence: TGTGCCAGCAGCTTAGAGATTTTGGACACTGAAGCTTTCTTT. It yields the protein CASSLEILDTEAFF.

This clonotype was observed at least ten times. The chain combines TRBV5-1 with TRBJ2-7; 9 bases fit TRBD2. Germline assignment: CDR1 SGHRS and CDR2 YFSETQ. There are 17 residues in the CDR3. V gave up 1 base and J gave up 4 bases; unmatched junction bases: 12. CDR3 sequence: CASSLSLRGGVVYEQYF. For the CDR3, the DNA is TGCGCCAGCAGCTTGTCTTTGCGGGGGGGCGTCGTATACGAGCAGTACTTC.

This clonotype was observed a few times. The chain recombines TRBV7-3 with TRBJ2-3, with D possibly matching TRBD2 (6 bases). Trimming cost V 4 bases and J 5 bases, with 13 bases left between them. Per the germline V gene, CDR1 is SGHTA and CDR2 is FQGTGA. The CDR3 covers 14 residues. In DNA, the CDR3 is TGTGCCAGCAGCTCGGCCCCTAGCGAAGATACGCAGTATTTT. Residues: CASSSAPSEDTQYF.

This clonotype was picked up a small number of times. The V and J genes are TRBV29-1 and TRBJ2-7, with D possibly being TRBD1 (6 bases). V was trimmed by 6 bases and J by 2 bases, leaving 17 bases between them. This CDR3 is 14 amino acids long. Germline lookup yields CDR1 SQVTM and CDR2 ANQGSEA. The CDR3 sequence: CSVWDMGVTYEQYF. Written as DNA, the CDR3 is TGCAGCGTCTGGGACATGGGAGTTACCTACGAGCAGTACTTC.

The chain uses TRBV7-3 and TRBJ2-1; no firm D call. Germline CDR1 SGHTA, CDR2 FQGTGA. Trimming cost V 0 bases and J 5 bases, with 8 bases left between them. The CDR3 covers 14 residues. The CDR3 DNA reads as TGTGCCAGCAGCTTAACGGGCAGAAACAATGAGCAGTTCTTC. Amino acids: CASSLTGRNNEQFF. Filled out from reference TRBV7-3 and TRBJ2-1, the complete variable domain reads GAGVSQTPSNKVTEKGKYVELRCDPISGHTALYWYRQSLGQGPEFLIYFQGTGAADDSGLPNDRFFAVRPEGSVSTLKIQRTERGDSAVYLCASSLTGRNNEQFFGPGTRLTVL.

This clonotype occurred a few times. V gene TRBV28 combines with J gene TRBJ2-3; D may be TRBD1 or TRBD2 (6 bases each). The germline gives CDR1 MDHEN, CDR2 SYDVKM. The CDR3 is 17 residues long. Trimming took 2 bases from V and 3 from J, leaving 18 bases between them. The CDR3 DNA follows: TGTGCCAGCAGTTTAGGAGGGGGGCATCTTACAACAGATACGCAGTATTTT. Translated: CASSLGGGHLTTDTQYF.

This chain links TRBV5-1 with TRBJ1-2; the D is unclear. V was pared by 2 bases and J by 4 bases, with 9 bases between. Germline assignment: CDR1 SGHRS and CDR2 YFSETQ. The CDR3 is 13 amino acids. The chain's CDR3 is CASSFDGVYGYTF. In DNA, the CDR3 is TGCGCCAGCAGCTTCGACGGGGTCTATGGCTACACCTTC.

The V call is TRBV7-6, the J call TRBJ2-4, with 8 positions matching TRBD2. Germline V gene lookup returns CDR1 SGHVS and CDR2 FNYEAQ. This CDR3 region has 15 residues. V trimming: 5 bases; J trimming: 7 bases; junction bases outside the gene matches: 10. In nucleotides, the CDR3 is TGTGCCAGCAGCCCCCGTGACGGGGGGGGTAACATTCAGTACTTC. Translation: CASSPRDGGGNIQYF.

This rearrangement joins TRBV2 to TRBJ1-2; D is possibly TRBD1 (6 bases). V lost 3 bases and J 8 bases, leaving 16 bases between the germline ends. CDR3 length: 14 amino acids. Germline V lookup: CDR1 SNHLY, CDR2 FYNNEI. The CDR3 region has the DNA TGTGCCAGCAGTGAGAGGAGGGGGATGCGCGGCTACACCTTC. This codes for CASSERRGMRGYTF.

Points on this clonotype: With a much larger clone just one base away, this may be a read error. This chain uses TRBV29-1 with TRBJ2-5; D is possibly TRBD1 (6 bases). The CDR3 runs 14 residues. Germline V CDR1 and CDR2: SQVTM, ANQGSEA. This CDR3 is CSVEDRTDREIQYF. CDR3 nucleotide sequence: TGCAGCGTTGAAGACCGGACAGACAGAGAGATCCAGTACTTC.

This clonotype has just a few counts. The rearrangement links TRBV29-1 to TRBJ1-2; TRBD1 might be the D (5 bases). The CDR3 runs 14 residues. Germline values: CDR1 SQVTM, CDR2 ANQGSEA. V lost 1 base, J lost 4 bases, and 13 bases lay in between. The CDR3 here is CSVEGGSPFYGYTF. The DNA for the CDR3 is TGCAGCGTTGAAGGGGGCTCACCATTCTATGGCTACACCTTC.

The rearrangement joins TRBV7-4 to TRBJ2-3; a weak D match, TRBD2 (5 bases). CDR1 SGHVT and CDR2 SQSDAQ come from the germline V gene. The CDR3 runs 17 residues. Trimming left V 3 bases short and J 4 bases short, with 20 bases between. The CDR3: CASSFSSGRVVPDTQYF. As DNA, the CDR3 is TGTGCCAGCAGCTTCTCCTCGGGGAGAGTGGTTCCAGATACGCAGTATTTT.